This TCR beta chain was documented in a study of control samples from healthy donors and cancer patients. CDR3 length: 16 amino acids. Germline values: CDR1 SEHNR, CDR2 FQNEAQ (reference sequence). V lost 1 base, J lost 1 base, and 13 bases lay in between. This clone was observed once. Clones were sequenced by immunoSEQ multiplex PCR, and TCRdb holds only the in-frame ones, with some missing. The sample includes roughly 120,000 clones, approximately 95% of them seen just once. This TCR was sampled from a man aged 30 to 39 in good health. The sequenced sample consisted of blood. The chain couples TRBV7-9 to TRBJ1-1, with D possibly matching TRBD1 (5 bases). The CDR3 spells CASSLEAGRANTEAFF. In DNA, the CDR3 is TGTGCCAGCAGCTTAGAGGCAGGGAGGGCGAACACTGAAGCTTTCTTT.